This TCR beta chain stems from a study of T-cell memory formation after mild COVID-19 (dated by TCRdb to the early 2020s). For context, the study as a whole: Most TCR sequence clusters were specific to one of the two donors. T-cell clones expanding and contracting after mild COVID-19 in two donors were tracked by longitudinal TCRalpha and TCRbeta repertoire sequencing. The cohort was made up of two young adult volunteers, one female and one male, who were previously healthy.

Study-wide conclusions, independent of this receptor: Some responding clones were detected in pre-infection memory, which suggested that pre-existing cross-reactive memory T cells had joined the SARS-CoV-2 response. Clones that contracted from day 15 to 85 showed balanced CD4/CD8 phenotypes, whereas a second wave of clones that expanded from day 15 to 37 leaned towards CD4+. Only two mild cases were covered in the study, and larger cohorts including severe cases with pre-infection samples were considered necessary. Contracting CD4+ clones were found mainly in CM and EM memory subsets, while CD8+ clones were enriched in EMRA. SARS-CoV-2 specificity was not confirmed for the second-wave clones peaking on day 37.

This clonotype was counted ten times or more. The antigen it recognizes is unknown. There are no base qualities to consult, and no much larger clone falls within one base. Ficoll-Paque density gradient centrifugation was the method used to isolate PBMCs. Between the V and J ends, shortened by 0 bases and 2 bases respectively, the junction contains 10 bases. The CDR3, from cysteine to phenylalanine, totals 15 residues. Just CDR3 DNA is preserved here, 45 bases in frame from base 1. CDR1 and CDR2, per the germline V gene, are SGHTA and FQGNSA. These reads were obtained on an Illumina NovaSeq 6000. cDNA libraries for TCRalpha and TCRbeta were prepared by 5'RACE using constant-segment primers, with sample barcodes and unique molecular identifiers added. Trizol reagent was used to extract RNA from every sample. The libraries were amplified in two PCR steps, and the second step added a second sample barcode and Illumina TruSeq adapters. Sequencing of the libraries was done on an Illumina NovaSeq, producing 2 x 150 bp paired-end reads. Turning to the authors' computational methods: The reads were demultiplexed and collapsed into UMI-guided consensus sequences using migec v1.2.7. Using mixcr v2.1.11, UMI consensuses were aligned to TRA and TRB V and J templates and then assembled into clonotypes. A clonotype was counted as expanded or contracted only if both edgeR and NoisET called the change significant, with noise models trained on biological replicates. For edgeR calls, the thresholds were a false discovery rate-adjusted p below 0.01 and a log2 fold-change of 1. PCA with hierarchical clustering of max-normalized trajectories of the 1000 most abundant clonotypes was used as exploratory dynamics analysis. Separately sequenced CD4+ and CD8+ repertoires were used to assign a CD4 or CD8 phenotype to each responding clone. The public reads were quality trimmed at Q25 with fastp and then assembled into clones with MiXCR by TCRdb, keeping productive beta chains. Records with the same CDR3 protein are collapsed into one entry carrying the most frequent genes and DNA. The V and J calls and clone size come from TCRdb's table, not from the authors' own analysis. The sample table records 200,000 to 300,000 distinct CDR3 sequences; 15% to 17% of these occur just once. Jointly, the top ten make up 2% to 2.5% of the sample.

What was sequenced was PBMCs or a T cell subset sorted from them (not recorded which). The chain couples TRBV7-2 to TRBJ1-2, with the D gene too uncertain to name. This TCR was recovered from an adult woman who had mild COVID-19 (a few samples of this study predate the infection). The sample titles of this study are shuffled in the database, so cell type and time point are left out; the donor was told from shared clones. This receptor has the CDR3 CASSLAGSANYGYTF. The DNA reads TGTGCCAGCAGCTTAGCCGGCAGCGCCAACTATGGCTACACCTTC.